This TCR beta chain is drawn from a study of blood T cell repertoires in COVID-19. Trimming took off 5 bases at V and 0 bases at J, with 17 bases between the two ends. Germline V lookup: CDR1 LNHDA, CDR2 SQIVND (reference sequence). The CDR3 is made up of 17 amino acids. Profiled with immunoSEQ multiplex PCR; TCRdb holds only in-frame clones, not every one. Of under 250,000 clones listed, around 82% are singletons. This TCR was recovered from a woman in her seventies with acute or convalescent COVID-19. The specimen was peripheral blood. The chain joins TRBV19 to TRBJ1-3; D is unclear. Written as DNA, the CDR3 is TGTGCCAGTAGTCGACTAATGACAAGCAGCTCTGGAAACACCATATATTTT. It translates to CASSRLMTSSSGNTIYF.